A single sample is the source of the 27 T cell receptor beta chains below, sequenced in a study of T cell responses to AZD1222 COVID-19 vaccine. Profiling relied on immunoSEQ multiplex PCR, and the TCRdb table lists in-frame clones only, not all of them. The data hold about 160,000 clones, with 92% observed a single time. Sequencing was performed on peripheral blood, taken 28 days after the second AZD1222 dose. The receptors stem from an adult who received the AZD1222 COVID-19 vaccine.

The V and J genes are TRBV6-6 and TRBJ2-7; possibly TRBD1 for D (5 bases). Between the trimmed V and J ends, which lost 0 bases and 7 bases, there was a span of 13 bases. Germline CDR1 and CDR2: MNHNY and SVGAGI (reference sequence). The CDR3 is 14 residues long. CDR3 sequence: CASSYSRQPSEQYF. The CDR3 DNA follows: TGTGCCAGCAGTTACTCCCGACAGCCGTCTGAGCAGTACTTC.

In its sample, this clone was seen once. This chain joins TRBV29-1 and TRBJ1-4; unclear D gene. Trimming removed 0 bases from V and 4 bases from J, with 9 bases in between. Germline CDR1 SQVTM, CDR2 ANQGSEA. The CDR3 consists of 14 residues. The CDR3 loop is CSVEDQRNNEKLFF. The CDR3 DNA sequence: TGCAGCGTTGAAGATCAACGGAATAATGAAAAACTGTTTTTT.

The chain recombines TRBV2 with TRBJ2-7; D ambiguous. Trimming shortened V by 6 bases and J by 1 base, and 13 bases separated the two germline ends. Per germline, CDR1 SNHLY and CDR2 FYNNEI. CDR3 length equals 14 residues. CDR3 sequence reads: CASRLPDGSYEQYF. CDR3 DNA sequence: TGTGCCAGCAGGCTCCCTGACGGTTCCTACGAGCAGTACTTC.

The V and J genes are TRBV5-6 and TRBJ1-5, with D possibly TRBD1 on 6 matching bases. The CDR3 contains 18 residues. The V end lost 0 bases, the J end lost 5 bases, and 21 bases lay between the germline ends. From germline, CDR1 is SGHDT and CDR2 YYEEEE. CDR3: CASSLAAWGGAGDQPQHF. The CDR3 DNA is TGTGCCAGCAGCTTGGCCGCGTGGGGGGGCGCAGGCGATCAGCCCCAGCATTTT.

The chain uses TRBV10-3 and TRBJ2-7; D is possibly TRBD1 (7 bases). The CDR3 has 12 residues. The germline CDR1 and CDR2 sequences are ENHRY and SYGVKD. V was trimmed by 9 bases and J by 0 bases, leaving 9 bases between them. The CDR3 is CAMRDSSYEQYF. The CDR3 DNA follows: TGTGCCATGCGGGACAGCTCCTACGAGCAGTACTTC.

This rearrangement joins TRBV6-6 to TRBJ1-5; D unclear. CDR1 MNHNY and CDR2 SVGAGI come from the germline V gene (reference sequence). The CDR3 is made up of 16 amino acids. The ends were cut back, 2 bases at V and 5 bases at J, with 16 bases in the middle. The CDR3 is CASSYGGRLAHQPQHF. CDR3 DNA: TGTGCCAGCAGTTACGGCGGCAGACTAGCCCATCAGCCCCAGCATTTT.

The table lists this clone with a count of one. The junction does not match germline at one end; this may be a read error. As DNA, the CDR3 is TGTGCTAGCAGCTTAGCGGACAGGAATTCACCCCTCCACTTT. Translated, it gives CASSLADRNSPLHF. J is TRBJ1-6 and V is TRBV7-7, with 7 nucleotides matching TRBD1. Germline values: CDR1 SSHAT, CDR2 FNYEAQ (reference sequence). This CDR3 is built from 14 residues.

DNA of the CDR3: TGTGCCATCAAGGGAACGAACTATGGCTACACCTTC. Its protein is CAIKGTNYGYTF. This chain joins TRBV10-3 and TRBJ1-2; D is undetermined. The germline gives CDR1 ENHRY, CDR2 SYGVKD. The CDR3 has 12 amino acids. The V and J ends lost 7 bases and 2 bases respectively, with 8 bases between them.

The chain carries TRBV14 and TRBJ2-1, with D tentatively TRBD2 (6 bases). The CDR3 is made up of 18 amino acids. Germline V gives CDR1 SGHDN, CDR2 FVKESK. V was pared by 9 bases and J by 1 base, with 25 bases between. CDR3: CARTLGVERRGSYNEQFF. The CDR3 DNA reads TGTGCCAGAACCCTCGGTGTGGAGAGGAGGGGATCCTACAATGAGCAGTTCTTC.

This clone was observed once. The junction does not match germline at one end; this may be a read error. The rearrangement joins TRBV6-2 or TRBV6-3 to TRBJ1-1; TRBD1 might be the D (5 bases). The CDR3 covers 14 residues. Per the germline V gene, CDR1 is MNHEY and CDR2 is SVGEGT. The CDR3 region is CASSRWGGNTEVFF. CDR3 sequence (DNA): TGTGCCAGCAGTCGATGGGGGGGGAACACTGAAGTTTTCTTT.

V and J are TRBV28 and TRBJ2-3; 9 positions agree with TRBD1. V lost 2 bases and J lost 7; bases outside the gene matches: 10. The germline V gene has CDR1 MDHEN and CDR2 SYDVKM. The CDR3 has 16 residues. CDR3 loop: CASSLRPGQGMYTQYF. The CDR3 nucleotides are TGTGCCAGCAGTTTACGGCCGGGACAGGGCATGTATACGCAGTATTTT.

The CDR3 DNA follows: TGTGCCAGCAGCACATCGAAGACAGATAACTATGGCTACACCTTC. Its translation: CASSTSKTDNYGYTF. The rearrangement links TRBV7-9 to TRBJ1-2, with D tentatively TRBD1 (5 bases). Germline CDR1 and CDR2: SEHNR and FQNEAQ (reference sequence). The CDR3 is made up of 15 amino acids. Trimming removed 5 bases from V and 1 base from J, with 14 bases in between.

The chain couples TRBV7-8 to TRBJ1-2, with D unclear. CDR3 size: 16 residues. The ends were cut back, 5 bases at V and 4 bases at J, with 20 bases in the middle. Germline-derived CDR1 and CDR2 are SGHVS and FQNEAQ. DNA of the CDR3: TGTGCCAGCAGCAATCGGGCCCAGACCCACCTCTATGGCTACACCTTC. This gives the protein CASSNRAQTHLYGYTF.

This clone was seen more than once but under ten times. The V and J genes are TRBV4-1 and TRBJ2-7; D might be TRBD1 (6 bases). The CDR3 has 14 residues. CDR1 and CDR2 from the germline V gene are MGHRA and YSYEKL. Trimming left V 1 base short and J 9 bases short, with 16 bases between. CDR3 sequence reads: CASSQADRNGGQYF. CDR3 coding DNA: TGCGCCAGCAGCCAAGCCGACAGGAACGGAGGGCAGTACTTC.

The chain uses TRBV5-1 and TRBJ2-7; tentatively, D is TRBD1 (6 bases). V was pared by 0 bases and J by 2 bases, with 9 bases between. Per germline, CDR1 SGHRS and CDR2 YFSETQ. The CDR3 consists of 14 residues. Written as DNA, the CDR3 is TGCGCCAGCAGCTTGGACAGGGCAACCTACGAGCAGTACTTC. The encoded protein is CASSLDRATYEQYF.

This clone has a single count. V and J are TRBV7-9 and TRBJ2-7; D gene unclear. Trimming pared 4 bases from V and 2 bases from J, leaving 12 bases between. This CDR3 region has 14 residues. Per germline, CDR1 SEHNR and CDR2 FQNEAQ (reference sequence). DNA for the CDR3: TGTGCCAGCAGCTCATCCGAGAAACCCTACGAGCAGTACTTC. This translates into CASSSSEKPYEQYF.

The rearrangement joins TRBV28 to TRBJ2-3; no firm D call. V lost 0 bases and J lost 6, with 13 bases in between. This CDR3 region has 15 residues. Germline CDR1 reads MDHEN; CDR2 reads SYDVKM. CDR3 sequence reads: CASSLWTLGKDTQYF. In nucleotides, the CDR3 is TGTGCCAGCAGTTTATGGACCCTAGGCAAGGATACGCAGTATTTT.

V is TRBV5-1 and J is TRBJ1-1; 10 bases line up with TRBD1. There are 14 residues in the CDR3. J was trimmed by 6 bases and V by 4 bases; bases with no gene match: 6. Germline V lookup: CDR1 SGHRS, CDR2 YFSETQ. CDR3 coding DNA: TGCGCCAGCAGCGTCTCCGGGACAGGGGCTGAAGCTTTCTTT. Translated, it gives CASSVSGTGAEAFF. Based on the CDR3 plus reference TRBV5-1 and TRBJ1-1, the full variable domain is KAGVTQTPRYLIKTRGQQVTLSCSPISGHRSVSWYQQTPGQGLQFLFEYFSETQRNKGNFPGRFSGRQFSNSRSEMNVSTLELGDSALYLCASSVSGTGAEAFFGQGTRLTVV.

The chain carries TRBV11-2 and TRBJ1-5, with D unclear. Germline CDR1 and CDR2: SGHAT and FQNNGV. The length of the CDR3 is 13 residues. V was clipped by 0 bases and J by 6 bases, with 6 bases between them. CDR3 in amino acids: CASSLDFGQPQHF. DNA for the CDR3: TGTGCCAGCAGCTTAGATTTCGGTCAGCCCCAGCATTTT.

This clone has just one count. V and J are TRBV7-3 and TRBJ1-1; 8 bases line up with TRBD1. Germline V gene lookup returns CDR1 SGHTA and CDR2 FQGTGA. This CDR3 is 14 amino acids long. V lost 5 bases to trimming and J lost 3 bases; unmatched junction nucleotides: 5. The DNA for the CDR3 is TGTGCCAGCAGCCAGATGGGACAGGACACTGAAGCTTTCTTT. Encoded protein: CASSQMGQDTEAFF.

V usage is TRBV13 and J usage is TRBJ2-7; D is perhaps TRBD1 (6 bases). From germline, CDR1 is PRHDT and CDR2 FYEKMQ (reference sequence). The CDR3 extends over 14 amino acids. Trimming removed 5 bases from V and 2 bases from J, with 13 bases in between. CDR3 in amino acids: CASSAAGGPYEQYF. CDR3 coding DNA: TGTGCCAGCAGCGCCGCTGGGGGCCCCTACGAGCAGTACTTC.

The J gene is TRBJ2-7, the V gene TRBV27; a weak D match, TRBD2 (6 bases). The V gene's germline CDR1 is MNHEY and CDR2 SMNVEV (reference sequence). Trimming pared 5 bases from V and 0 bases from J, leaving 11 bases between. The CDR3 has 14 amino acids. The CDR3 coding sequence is TGTGCCAGCAGTGTCCTAGCGAGCTCCTACGAGCAGTACTTC. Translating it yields CASSVLASSYEQYF.

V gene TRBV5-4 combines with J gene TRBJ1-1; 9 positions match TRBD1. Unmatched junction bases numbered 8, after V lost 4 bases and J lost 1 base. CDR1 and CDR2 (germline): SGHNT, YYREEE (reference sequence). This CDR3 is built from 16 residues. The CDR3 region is CASSRRGTGKNTEAFF. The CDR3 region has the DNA TGTGCCAGCAGCCGGAGGGGGACAGGGAAGAACACTGAAGCTTTCTTT. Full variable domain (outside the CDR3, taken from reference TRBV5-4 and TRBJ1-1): ETGVTQSPTHLIKTRGQQVTLRCSSQSGHNTVSWYQQALGQGPQFIFQYYREEENGRGNFPPRFSGLQFPNYSSELNVNALELDDSALYLCASSRRGTGKNTEAFFGQGTRLTVV.

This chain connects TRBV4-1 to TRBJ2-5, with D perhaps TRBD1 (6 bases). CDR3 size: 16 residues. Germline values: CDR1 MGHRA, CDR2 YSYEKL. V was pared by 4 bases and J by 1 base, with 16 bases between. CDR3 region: CASSPGQPPAQETQYF. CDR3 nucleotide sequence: TGCGCCAGCAGCCCCGGACAGCCCCCTGCCCAAGAGACCCAGTACTTC.

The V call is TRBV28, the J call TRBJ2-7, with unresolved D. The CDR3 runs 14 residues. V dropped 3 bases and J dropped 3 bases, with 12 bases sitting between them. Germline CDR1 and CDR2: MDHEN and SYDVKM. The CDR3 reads CASSFAGPLYEQYF. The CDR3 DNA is TGTGCCAGCAGTTTCGCCGGGCCGCTCTACGAGCAGTACTTC.

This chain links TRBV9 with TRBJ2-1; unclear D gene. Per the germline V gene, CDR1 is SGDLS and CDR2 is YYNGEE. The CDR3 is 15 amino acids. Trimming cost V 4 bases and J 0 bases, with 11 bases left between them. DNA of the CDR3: TGTGCCAGCAGCCCCGCCCCCGTCTCCTACAATGAGCAGTTCTTC. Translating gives CASSPAPVSYNEQFF.

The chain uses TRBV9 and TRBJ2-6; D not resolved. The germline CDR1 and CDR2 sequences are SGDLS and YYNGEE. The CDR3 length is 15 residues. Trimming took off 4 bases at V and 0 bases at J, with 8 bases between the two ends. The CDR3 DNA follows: TGTGCCAGCAGCCCCCCCGGCTCTGGGGCCAACGTCCTGACTTTC. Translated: CASSPPGSGANVLTF.